This T cell receptor beta chain was obtained from a study of blood T cell repertoires in COVID-19. Sequenced by immunoSEQ multiplex PCR; TCRdb stores in-frame clones only, minus some. This sample carries over 200,000 clones, about 90% of them seen once, and the ten largest clones take 0.95% to 1.5%. Donors were grouped by their self-reported clinical history. This CDR3 contains 14 residues. The V gene's germline CDR1 is SGHRS and CDR2 YFSETQ. The V and J ends lost 1 base and 4 bases respectively, with 12 bases between them. The chain combines TRBV5-1 with TRBJ2-7, with D possibly matching TRBD1 (6 bases). The specimen was PBMCs or T cells enriched from blood (not recorded which). This TCR was sampled from a human donor in a cohort exposed to, infected with or recovered from COVID-19 (not recorded which). The donor label of this sample is uncertain. The CDR3 region is CASSLRDKSYEQYF. The CDR3 bases are TGCGCCAGCAGCTTGAGGGACAAATCGTACGAGCAGTACTTC.